This T cell receptor (beta chain) is from a study of blood T cells in healthy people across ages. This clonotype was seen only a few times. Its antigen is not known. Samples had at least 7 million PBMCs isolated from them. Trimming took 5 bases from V and 0 from J, leaving 13 bases between them. The CDR3 spans 15 residues. Germline V gene lookup returns CDR1 SEHNR and CDR2 FQNEAQ (reference sequence). Study results and limitations: Long-lived donors had more naive CD4+ cells and higher diversity than aged donors.

Primed by a sample-barcoded 5' primer and a J-beta primer mix, a second PCR proceeded for 7 to 11 cycles. Each sample yielded at least 2.5 million CDR3-containing paired-end reads. TCRdb reprocessed the 5' RACE reads with MiXCR, giving one entry per CDR3 protein. Altogether 910,000 or so distinct CDR3 sequences are present, roughly 51% being singletons, with the ten largest covering about a fifth. The chain uses TRBV7-9 and TRBJ1-2; maybe TRBD1 (6 bases). The sequenced sample consisted of blood. The TCR comes from a woman aged 55-69 years in good health. The CDR3, as DNA: TGTGCCAGCAGCACCTCCGGGGACACTAACTATGGCTACACCTTC. It specifies CASSTSGDTNYGYTF. Together with reference TRBV7-9 and TRBJ1-2, the CDR3 gives the full variable domain: DTGVSQNPRHKITKRGQNVTFRCDPISEHNRLYWYRQTLGQGPEFLTYFQNEAQLEKSRLLSDRFSAERPKGSFSTLEIQRTEQGDSAMYLCASSTSGDTNYGYTFGSGTRLTVV.